This T cell receptor beta chain originates from a study of CD8+ T cells in alopecia areata. Punch biopsies of lesional scalp, plus peripheral blood, were taken from alopecia areata patients. After removal of 4 bases from V and 9 bases from J, the junction contained 10 bases not matched to a gene. The germline gives CDR1 SGHRS, CDR2 YFSETQ. This CDR3 region has 16 residues. A remark on this clone: The antigen remains unidentified.

Reverse transcription of extracted RNA yielded cDNA, which provided the sequencing template. The data were produced by immunoSEQ multiplex PCR, yet TCRdb's version contains in-frame clones alone and is incomplete. The sample consists of roughly 140,000 clones, 45% to 55% of them appearing once. Findings and limits, study-wide: Researchers report lesional scalp, most notably alopecia totalis/universalis, outstripped normal scalp in clonality.

The origin of this receptor is a human donor with alopecia areata. The chain couples TRBV5-1 to TRBJ2-1, with TRBD2 matching 13 bases. This material consisted of CD8+ T cells sorted from blood, taken at week 0. For the CDR3, the DNA is TGCGCCAGCAGCAATGAACTAGCGGGGGGGCCCGCTGAGCAGTTCTTC. Protein product: CASSNELAGGPAEQFF.